This TCR beta chain was sequenced in a study of cytomegalovirus exposure and HLA in healthy donors. Looking at the study overall: The same platform was used for the 90 to 150 validation repertoires and the 600 to 700 first-cohort repertoires, a later analysis reported. Regarding the study as a whole: As was reported, the classifier diagnosed cytomegalovirus status with high specificity and sensitivity. Overall, around 160 TCR beta chains were annotated as cytomegalovirus-associated.

Only in-frame clones appear in the TCRdb table, and some are missing; sequencing was by immunoSEQ multiplex PCR. The data show under 200,000 clones, about 81% seen once. Regarding this clone: The antigen remains undetermined.

The donors were members of the roughly 120-subject validation cohort (separate from the roughly 680-subject first cohort). Trimming pared 7 bases from V and 1 base from J, leaving 14 bases between. CDR1 is SQVTM, CDR2 ANQGSEA, per germline. This CDR3 comprises 14 residues. Sequencing was carried out using PBMCs. V and J are TRBV29-1 and TRBJ2-1; TRBD2 might be the D (6 bases). This receptor was identified in a woman in her thirties in good health and CMV-seronegative. Written as DNA, the CDR3 is TGCAGCGCCAAACAAGCGGGTTCCTACAATGAGCAGTTCTTC. Its translation: CSAKQAGSYNEQFF.